What follows describes a single T cell receptor beta chain. CDR3 size: 11 residues. Trimming took 7 bases from V and 8 from J; bases not matched to a gene: 1. The germline CDR1 and CDR2 sequences are MNHNS and SASEGT. The sample originates from a study of cytomegalovirus exposure and HLA in healthy donors. Method: immunoSEQ multiplex PCR; TCRdb's copy keeps in-frame clones and lacks some. The repertoire holds about 56,000 clones, with approximately 94% as singletons. This chain joins TRBV6-1 and TRBJ2-1, with TRBD1 matching over 8 bases. This receptor was obtained from a man aged 18 to 35 in good health and CMV-seronegative. Sequencing input: PBMCs. This CDR3 reads CASKTGDEQFF. CDR3 in DNA: TGTGCCAGCAAGACAGGGGATGAGCAGTTCTTC.